The 25 T cell receptor beta chains listed next were all sequenced from one sample in a study of cytomegalovirus exposure and HLA in healthy donors. With 60 Vbeta and 13 Jbeta primers, the PCR was carried out. Sequencing used immunoSEQ multiplex PCR; TCRdb keeps in-frame clones, though not all of them. The table shows fewer than 200,000 clones, with 82% occurring only once. Source material: PBMCs. The receptors here all came from a girl aged 2-10 years in good health and CMV-seropositive.

The chain combines TRBV5-1 with TRBJ2-7, with a weak D call TRBD1 (6 bases). V lost 0 bases to trimming and J lost 4 bases, with 26 bases between them. This CDR3 is built from 19 residues. Germline V gene sequence: CDR1 SGHRS, CDR2 YFSETQ. The CDR3 nucleotides are TGCGCCAGCAGCTTGGTTCCACACCGTACGACAGGAAGGGGTTACGAGCAGTACTTC. Translating it yields CASSLVPHRTTGRGYEQYF.

The gene calls are TRBV5-1 and TRBJ2-7; 7 nucleotides agree with TRBD1. The trim removed 3 bases at V and 4 bases at J, leaving 7 bases unmatched. The CDR3 has 14 residues. CDR1 is SGHRS and CDR2 is YFSETQ in the germline V gene. The CDR3 region is CASSSDRITYEQYF. The CDR3 DNA follows: TGCGCCAGCAGCTCGGACAGGATAACATACGAGCAGTACTTC.

This sequence joins TRBV5-4 and TRBJ2-5, with D perhaps matching TRBD2 (6 bases). The CDR3 covers 16 residues. Germline-derived CDR1 and CDR2 are SGHNT and YYREEE (reference sequence). Trimming took off 1 base at V and 4 bases at J, with 17 bases between the two ends. The CDR3 sequence is CASSLRRLARIETQYF. DNA for the CDR3: TGTGCCAGCAGCTTGCGGCGGCTAGCGAGGATAGAGACCCAGTACTTC.

The chain carries TRBV25-1 and TRBJ2-7; no clear D. This CDR3 has 11 residues. From germline, CDR1 is MGHDK and CDR2 SYGVNS. Trimming took off 3 bases at V and 2 bases at J, with 2 bases between the two ends. CDR3 nucleotides: TGTGCCAGCAGTGATACCTACGAGCAGTACTTC. It encodes CASSDTYEQYF.

As DNA, the CDR3 is TGTGCCAGCAGCCAAGAGGGGGGGAGGGGCACAGATACGCAGTATTTT. Protein sequence: CASSQEGGRGTDTQYF. V is TRBV4-2 and J is TRBJ2-3; 7 bases match TRBD2. Germline assignment: CDR1 LGHNA and CDR2 YNFKEQ. Trimming removed 0 bases from V and 1 base from J; junction bases left unmatched: 4. CDR3 length equals 16 residues.

CDR3 in DNA: TGCAGCGTCGCGGGACAGAAAAACATTCAGTACTTC. This translates into CSVAGQKNIQYF. V is TRBV29-1 and J is TRBJ2-4; maybe TRBD1 (7 bases). This CDR3 region has 12 residues. With 6 bases removed from V and 4 bases from J, the gap between germline ends came to 10 bases. Germline CDR1 SQVTM, CDR2 ANQGSEA.

J is TRBJ1-2 and V is TRBV7-2; D uncertain. CDR1 and CDR2 from the germline V gene are SGHTA and FQGNSA. The CDR3 is 14 residues long. With 3 bases removed from V and 8 bases from J, the gap between germline ends came to 16 bases. The DNA for the CDR3 is TGTGCCAGCAGCTTGTTATCAGACAAGTGGGGCTACACCTTC. This translates into CASSLLSDKWGYTF.

CDR3 nucleotide sequence: TGTGCCAGCTCAGGCGGGAGTAACACCGGGGAGCTGTTTTTT. It specifies CASSGGSNTGELFF. The chain couples TRBV6-4 to TRBJ2-2; 7 nucleotides align to TRBD2. Unmatched junction bases numbered 5, after V lost 8 bases and J lost 2 bases. The CDR3 totals 14 residues. The V gene's germline CDR1 is MRHNA and CDR2 SNTAGT.

This clone turned up a few times. An end of the junction does not agree with germline; a read error may underlie this. The V gene is TRBV30, the J gene TRBJ1-1; D is possibly TRBD1 (6 bases). CDR1 and CDR2 from the germline V gene are GTSNPN and SVGIG (reference sequence). The CDR3 is 9 amino acids. The CDR3 spells CAWLRTVIF. As DNA, the CDR3 is TGTGCCTGGTTAAGGACAGTTATCTTT.

The V and J genes are TRBV25-1 and TRBJ2-7; weak D call: TRBD2 (5 bases). Germline lookup yields CDR1 MGHDK and CDR2 SYGVNS. V dropped 6 bases and J dropped 6 bases, with 9 bases sitting between them. CDR3 length: 11 residues. As DNA, the CDR3 is TGTGCCAGCAGGGCCCGGGGCGAGCAGTACTTC. Its protein is CASRARGEQYF.

Only one count was recorded for this clone. This CDR3 is CASSLFPRTGGYGYTF. The CDR3 DNA follows: TGTGCCAGCAGCTTATTCCCTAGGACAGGGGGCTATGGCTACACCTTC. The gene calls are TRBV7-8 and TRBJ1-2; 10 nucleotides match TRBD1. The CDR3 loop spans 16 amino acids. Germline trimming cut 2 bases from V and 4 bases from J; bases unmatched to any gene: 7. The germline V gene has CDR1 SGHVS and CDR2 FQNEAQ.

V usage is TRBV5-4 and J usage is TRBJ2-2, with a tentative D call TRBD1 (5 bases). CDR1 and CDR2 (germline): SGHNT, YYREEE (reference sequence). The CDR3 consists of 13 residues. V was clipped by 5 bases and J by 5 bases, with 10 bases between them. CDR3 residues: CASRAQGTGELFF. The CDR3 DNA follows: TGTGCCAGCAGGGCTCAGGGAACCGGGGAGCTGTTTTTT.

This clone was seen a few times. The CDR3 DNA reads as TGTGCCAGCAGTGACCGCCCGGCTAGCGGCTATAATGAGCAGTTCTTC. Amino acids: CASSDRPASGYNEQFF. This rearrangement joins TRBV6-4 to TRBJ2-1; 7 bases align to TRBD2. Trimming took 2 bases from V and 7 from J; bases not matched to a gene: 11. The CDR3 spans 16 residues. Germline-derived CDR1 and CDR2 are MRHNA and SNTAGT.

This chain connects TRBV30 to TRBJ1-4; no reliable D call. V lost 1 base and J lost 4, with 4 bases in between. Germline V gene lookup returns CDR1 GTSNPN and CDR2 SVGIG (reference sequence). The CDR3 extends over 12 amino acids. CDR3 residues: CAWSESNEKLFF. The CDR3, as DNA: TGTGCCTGGAGTGAGAGTAATGAAAAACTGTTTTTT.

This clone was found a few times. Other nucleotide sequences in the sample specify the same CDR3. This chain connects TRBV5-6 to TRBJ2-7; no clear D gene. Trimming stripped 3 bases from V and 0 bases from J, with 4 bases between. The germline CDR1 and CDR2 sequences are SGHDT and YYEEEE. This CDR3 has 12 residues. For the CDR3, the DNA is TGTGCCAGCAGCTCTAGCTCCTACGAGCAGTACTTC. Protein sequence: CASSSSSYEQYF.

The V and J genes are TRBV9 and TRBJ1-1, with D perhaps matching TRBD1 (5 bases). Germline lookup yields CDR1 SGDLS and CDR2 YYNGEE. The CDR3 length is 13 residues. With 0 bases removed from V and 6 bases from J, the gap between germline ends came to 9 bases. The CDR3 protein is CASSVDPGAEAFF. The CDR3 coding sequence is TGTGCCAGCAGCGTAGATCCGGGGGCTGAAGCTTTCTTT.

The J gene is TRBJ2-5, the V gene TRBV28; a possible D gene is TRBD1 (6 bases). Germline CDR1 reads MDHEN; CDR2 reads SYDVKM. V lost 6 bases to trimming and J lost 4 bases, with 15 bases between them. This CDR3 has 14 residues. CDR3 in DNA: TGTGCCAGCAGCCTACAGGGTCGGGCAGAGACCCAGTACTTC. Residues: CASSLQGRAETQYF. Full variable domain (rest looked up from reference TRBV28 and TRBJ2-5): DVKVTQSSRYLVKRTGEKVFLECVQDMDHENMFWYRQDPGLGLRLIYFSYDVKMKEKGDIPEGYSVSREKKERFSLILESASTNQTSMYLCASSLQGRAETQYFGPGTRLLVL.

The V call is TRBV28, the J call TRBJ1-2; 8 bases are a match to TRBD1. This CDR3 is 16 amino acids long. From germline, CDR1 is MDHEN and CDR2 SYDVKM. The V segment lost 5 bases and the J segment 7 bases; nucleotides outside the gene matches: 15. The CDR3 DNA follows: TGTGCCAGCAGTCCAATTCCCCCGACAGGGGTGACTGGCTACACCTTC. Translation: CASSPIPPTGVTGYTF.

The genes are TRBV6-1 and TRBJ2-1; 8 positions agree with TRBD2. With 6 bases clipped from V and 3 bases from J, the junction kept 7 bases outside the gene matches. The CDR3 contains 15 residues. Germline-derived CDR1 and CDR2 are MNHNS and SASEGT. The CDR3 here is CASRKQLAVYNEQFF. DNA for the CDR3: TGTGCCAGCAGAAAACAACTAGCGGTCTACAATGAGCAGTTCTTC.

In this sample, this clone turned up once. The chain is built from TRBV29-1 and TRBJ2-5; 8 bases are shared with TRBD1. Per germline, CDR1 SQVTM and CDR2 ANQGSEA. The CDR3 runs to 14 residues. With 5 bases clipped from V and 4 bases from J, the junction kept 9 bases outside the gene matches. The CDR3 nucleotides are TGCAGCGTTTCCGGACAGGGCGGGGTAGAGACCCAGTACTTC. This translates into CSVSGQGGVETQYF.

This chain links TRBV30 with TRBJ2-3, with D unresolved. Germline values: CDR1 GTSNPN, CDR2 SVGIG (reference sequence). V was clipped by 5 bases and J by 4 bases, with 13 bases between them. The CDR3 spans 13 residues. CDR3 residues: CAWVERASDTQYF. The CDR3 nucleotides read TGTGCCTGGGTGGAGAGAGCATCAGATACGCAGTATTTT.

J is TRBJ1-1 and V is TRBV19; TRBD1 aligns across 9 bases. CDR1 is LNHDA, CDR2 SQIVND, per germline (reference sequence). Germline trimming cut 6 bases from V and 0 bases from J; bases unmatched to any gene: 11. The CDR3 is 17 residues long. CDR3 nucleotides: TGTGCCAGTAGGCCCGCAGGGACAGGGCTCATGAACACTGAAGCTTTCTTT. It codes for CASRPAGTGLMNTEAFF. The full variable domain, rest sourced from reference TRBV19 and TRBJ1-1, is DGGITQSPKYLFRKEGQNVTLSCEQNLNHDAMYWYRQDPGQGLRLIYYSQIVNDFQKGDIAEGYSVSREKKESFPLTVTSAQKNPTAFYLCASRPAGTGLMNTEAFFGQGTRLTVV.

This chain uses TRBV14 with TRBJ2-7; a possible D gene is TRBD1 (5 bases). Germline V CDR1 and CDR2: SGHDN, FVKESK. The CDR3 consists of 15 residues. Trimming left V 5 bases short and J 2 bases short, with 16 bases between. The CDR3 sequence: CASSVGRAFTYEQYF. The DNA of the CDR3 is TGTGCCAGCAGCGTGGGCAGGGCCTTTACCTACGAGCAGTACTTC. Full variable domain (rest looked up from reference TRBV14 and TRBJ2-7): EAGVTQFPSHSVIEKGQTVTLRCDPISGHDNLYWYRRVMGKEIKFLLHFVKESKQDESGMPNNRFLAERTGGTYSTLKVQPAELEDSGVYFCASSVGRAFTYEQYFGPGTRLTVT.

The V gene is TRBV30, the J gene TRBJ2-7, with TRBD2 identical over 7 bases. V was clipped by 3 bases and J by 6 bases; unmatched bases: 5. Germline-derived CDR1 and CDR2 are GTSNPN and SVGIG (reference sequence). This CDR3 has 12 residues. The CDR3 protein is CAWRGGPGEQYF. The CDR3 DNA sequence: TGTGCCTGGAGGGGAGGGCCAGGCGAGCAGTACTTC.

This clone was seen once. The chain uses TRBV5-1 and TRBJ2-3, with D perhaps matching TRBD2 (6 bases). Trimming removed 3 bases at V and 4 bases at J, with 21 bases between. CDR1 is SGHRS, CDR2 YFSETQ, per germline. CDR3 size: 17 residues. The CDR3 is CASSSFLIGSGSDTQYF. For the CDR3, the DNA is TGCGCCAGCAGCTCCTTTCTGATCGGGAGTGGCTCAGATACGCAGTATTTT.